This T cell receptor beta chain was sequenced during a study of shared clonotypes between healthy human individuals. V lost 0 bases, J lost 7 bases, and 12 bases lay in between. This CDR3 region has 14 residues. Per the germline V gene, CDR1 is MNHNY and CDR2 is SVGAGI (reference sequence). General study results and limits: Larger richness was generally estimated for naive than memory subsets. It was only blood that was sampled, and tissue repertoires likely differ. Clonotype sharing among donors likely depends on sequencing depth.

Study processing details: ImmunoSEQ gave junction-only sequences without quality scores, so filtering differed. The table came from immunoSEQ multiplex PCR; TCRdb's copy has only in-frame clones and leaves some out. Clone size and the V and J calls come from that table; the DNA yielded D and trimming. This repertoire shows fewer than 1.6 million clones, approximately 98.5% found once; its top ten account for about 0.34%. Turning to this clone: Its antigen is as yet unknown.

This receptor was taken from a man aged 25 to 40 in good health. The chain employs TRBV6-6 and TRBJ2-5; D is possibly TRBD2 (5 bases). Sequencing was performed on naive CD4+ T cells sorted from blood. Noted subset: CD45RA+ positively selected. The CDR3 is CASSYSAGVVTQYF. CDR3 nucleotide sequence: TGTGCCAGCAGTTACTCGGCCGGGGTAGTGACCCAGTACTTC.